This is a list of T cell receptor beta chains from one sample in a study of CD8+ T cells in alopecia areata. Using immunoSEQ multiplex PCR, the repertoire was profiled, and TCRdb retains in-frame clones only, with some absent. Counted here are some 150,000 clones, 86% occurring once; the ten biggest clones make up 13%. This specimen was CD8+ T cells sorted from blood, taken at week 4, from a patient treated with tofacitinib. The receptors come from a human donor with alopecia areata. Both conserved end residues are part of each CDR3. The D gene is left open where the match is weak. The size of a clone is reported for some rows only, either as once, few or many, or as a class for expanded clones.

v_gene	abundance	j_gene	d_gene	CDR3aa	CDR3nt
TRBV7-2	-	TRBJ2-7	TRBD1	CASSLASGDRSPLSSYEQYF	TGTGCCAGCAGCTTAGCCTCCGGGGACAGGAGCCCTTTAAGCTCCTACGAGCAGTACTTC
TRBV11-2	-	TRBJ1-4	TRBD1	CASSLRVGQWHEKLFF	TGTGCCAGCAGCTTAAGGGTGGGACAGTGGCATGAAAAACTGTTTTTT
TRBV29-1	-	TRBJ2-3	TRBD2	CSVDGDYQTDTQYF	TGCAGCGTTGATGGGGACTATCAAACAGATACGCAGTATTTT
TRBV21-1	-	TRBJ2-3	-	CASSSSLGQGVGTDTQYF	TGTGCCAGCAGCTCCTCGTTGGGACAGGGGGTCGGCACAGATACGCAGTATTTT
TRBV6-1	few	TRBJ2-7	TRBD1	CATATGQAYEQYF	TGTGCCACCGCTACGGGACAGGCCTACGAGCAGTACTTC
TRBV5-4	once	TRBJ2-1	TRBD2	CASSPGLGAPHNEQFF	TGTGCCAGCAGCCCAGGACTAGGCGCTCCCCACAATGAGCAGTTCTTC
TRBV10-3	once	TRBJ1-1	-	CAISVTGQNTEAFF	TGTGCCATCAGTGTCACGGGACAGAACACTGAAGCTTTCTTT
TRBV5-6	few	TRBJ2-5	-	CASSDSQETQYF	TGTGCCAGCAGCGACAGTCAAGAGACCCAGTACTTC
TRBV29-1	-	TRBJ2-7	-	CSVGDRTASYEQYF	TGCAGCGTGGGGGATAGGACAGCCTCCTACGAGCAGTACTTC
TRBV6-5	-	TRBJ1-1	-	CASSNGLGNTEAFF	TGTGCCAGCAGCAACGGACTGGGAAACACTGAAGCTTTCTTT
TRBV27	-	TRBJ2-5	TRBD2	CASSLLASGSQETQYF	TGTGCCAGCAGTTTATTGGCTAGCGGGAGCCAAGAGACCCAGTACTTC
TRBV4-1	-	TRBJ1-1	-	CASSPREGRLNTEAFF	TGCGCCAGCAGTCCAAGAGAAGGCAGACTGAACACTGAAGCTTTCTTT
TRBV11-2	-	TRBJ2-4	TRBD1	CASSLGQGAYIQYF	TGTGCCAGCAGCCTCGGACAGGGGGCATACATTCAGTACTTC
TRBV19	once	TRBJ2-2	TRBD2	CASHWGGVTGELFF	TGTGCCAGCCATTGGGGGGGTGTCACCGGGGAGCTGTTTTTT
TRBV5-8	-	TRBJ2-1	-	CASSLGDWEQFF	TGTGCCAGCAGCTTGGGGGATTGGGAGCAGTTCTTC
TRBV11-2	-	TRBJ2-7	-	CASSPGRGGPIEQYF	TGTGCCAGCAGCCCCGGCCGAGGCGGACCCATCGAGCAGTACTTC
TRBV29-1	-	TRBJ1-2	-	CSVDVPSVGAFYGYTF	TGCAGCGTTGACGTCCCGTCGGTAGGGGCCTTCTATGGCTACACCTTC
TRBV10-1	once	TRBJ1-5	-	CASREEDLVSNQPQHF	TGCGCCAGCAGAGAGGAGGATTTAGTTAGCAATCAGCCCCAGCATTTT
TRBV29-1	-	TRBJ1-2	TRBD1	CSVPTGGNYGYTF	TGCAGCGTTCCGACAGGGGGTAACTATGGCTACACCTTC
TRBV12-5	once	TRBJ2-2	-	CASVDSNTGELFF	TGTGCTAGTGTCGACAGCAACACCGGGGAGCTGTTTTTT
TRBV29-1	-	TRBJ2-1	TRBD1	CSVEDPRLAGQGNEQFF	TGCAGCGTTGAAGATCCCAGGCTCGCGGGACAGGGAAATGAGCAGTTCTTC
TRBV30	-	TRBJ2-7	-	CAWGDETEQYF	TGTGCCTGGGGGGACGAAACAGAGCAGTACTTC
TRBV30	-	TRBJ2-1	-	CAWSSEAYNEQFF	TGTGCCTGGAGTTCGGAGGCCTACAATGAGCAGTTCTTC
TRBV29-1	-	TRBJ2-7	TRBD1	CSVFGQGSSYEQYF	TGCAGCGTTTTTGGACAGGGTAGCTCCTACGAGCAGTACTTC
TRBV5-4	-	TRBJ1-1	TRBD1	CASSLEGQEHTEAFF	TGTGCCAGCAGCTTGGAGGGACAGGAACACACTGAAGCTTTCTTT
TRBV4-1	-	TRBJ1-1	TRBD1	CASVGTGGNTEAFF	TGCGCCAGCGTTGGGACAGGAGGGAACACTGAAGCTTTCTTT
TRBV30	-	TRBJ2-7	-	CAWSVVSYEQYF	TGTGCCTGGAGTGTGGTGAGCTACGAGCAGTACTTC
TRBV29-1	-	TRBJ2-3	-	CSVDPGDGAPDTQYF	TGCAGCGTTGATCCAGGGGATGGTGCCCCAGATACGCAGTATTTT
TRBV4-1	-	TRBJ2-7	TRBD2	CASSPGLAGDYEQYF	TGCGCCAGCAGCCCGGGACTAGCGGGAGACTACGAGCAGTACTTC
TRBV29-1	-	TRBJ1-1	-	CSAPHPATTEAFF	TGCAGCGCCCCACACCCGGCGACCACTGAAGCTTTCTTT
TRBV7-9	-	TRBJ2-7	TRBD2	CASSAGTTGQDEQYF	TGTGCCAGCAGCGCGGGGACTACTGGGCAGGACGAGCAGTACTTC
TRBV29-1	-	TRBJ2-4	-	CSVGVENIQYF	TGCAGCGTTGGGGTAGAAAACATTCAGTACTTC
TRBV2	-	TRBJ2-1	TRBD2	CASRPNLAGGYNEQFF	TGTGCCAGCAGGCCCAACCTAGCGGGGGGATACAATGAGCAGTTCTTC